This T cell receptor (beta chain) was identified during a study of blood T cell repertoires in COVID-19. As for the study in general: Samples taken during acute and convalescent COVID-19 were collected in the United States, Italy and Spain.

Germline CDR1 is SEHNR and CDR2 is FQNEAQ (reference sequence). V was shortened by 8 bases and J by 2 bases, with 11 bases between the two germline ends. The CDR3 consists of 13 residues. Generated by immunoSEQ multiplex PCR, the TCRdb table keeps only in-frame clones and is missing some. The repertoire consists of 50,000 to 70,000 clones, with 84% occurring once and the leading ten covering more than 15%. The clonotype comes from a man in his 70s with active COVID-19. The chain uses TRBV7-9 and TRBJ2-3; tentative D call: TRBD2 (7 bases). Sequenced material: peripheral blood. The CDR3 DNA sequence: TGTGCCAGCGGCGGGGGCTACACAGATACGCAGTATTTT. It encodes CASGGGYTDTQYF.